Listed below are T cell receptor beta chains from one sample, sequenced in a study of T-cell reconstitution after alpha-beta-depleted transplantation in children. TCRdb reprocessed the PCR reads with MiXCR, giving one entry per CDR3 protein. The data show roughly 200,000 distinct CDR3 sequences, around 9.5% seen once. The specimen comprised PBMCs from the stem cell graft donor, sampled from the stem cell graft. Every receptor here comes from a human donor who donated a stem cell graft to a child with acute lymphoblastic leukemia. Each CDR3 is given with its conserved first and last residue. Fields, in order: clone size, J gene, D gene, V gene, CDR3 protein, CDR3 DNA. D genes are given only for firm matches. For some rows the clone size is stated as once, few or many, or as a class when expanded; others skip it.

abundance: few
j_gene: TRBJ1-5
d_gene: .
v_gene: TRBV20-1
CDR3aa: CSASAGNSNQPQHF
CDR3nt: TGCAGTGCTAGTGCAGGGAATAGCAATCAGCCCCAGCATTTT

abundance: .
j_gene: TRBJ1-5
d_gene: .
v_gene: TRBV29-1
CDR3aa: CSVVTRTGGQPQHF
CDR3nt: TGCAGCGTTGTAACTAGGACGGGCGGTCAGCCCCAGCATTTT

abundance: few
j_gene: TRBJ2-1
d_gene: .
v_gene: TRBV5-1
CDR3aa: CASSLMGGSYNEQFF
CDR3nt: TGCGCCAGCAGCTTGATGGGGGGTTCCTACAATGAGCAGTTCTTC

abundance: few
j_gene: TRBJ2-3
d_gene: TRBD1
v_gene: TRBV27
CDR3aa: CASSPGTGPADTQYF
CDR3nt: TGTGCCAGCAGTCCCGGGACAGGCCCGGCAGATACGCAGTATTTT

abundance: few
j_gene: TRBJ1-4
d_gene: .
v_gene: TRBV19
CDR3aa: CASSKWSTTNEKLFF
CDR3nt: TGTGCCAGCTCCAAGTGGAGTACAACTAATGAAAAACTGTTTTTT

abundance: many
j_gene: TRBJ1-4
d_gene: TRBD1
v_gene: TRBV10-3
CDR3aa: CAIKGQGGNEKLFF
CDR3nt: TGTGCCATCAAAGGACAGGGCGGGAATGAAAAACTGTTTTTT

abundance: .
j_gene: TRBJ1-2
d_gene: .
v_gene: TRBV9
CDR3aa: CASSVDRQAYGYTF
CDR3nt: TGTGCCAGCAGCGTAGATCGACAAGCTTATGGCTACACCTTC

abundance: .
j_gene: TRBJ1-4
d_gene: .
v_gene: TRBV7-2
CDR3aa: CASSLVGRSREKLFF
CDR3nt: TGTGCCAGCAGCTTAGTAGGGCGGAGTCGTGAAAAACTGTTTTTT

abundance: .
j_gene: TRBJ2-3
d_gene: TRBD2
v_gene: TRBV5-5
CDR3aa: CASSLGGTKRDTQYF
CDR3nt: TGTGCCAGCAGCTTGGGGGGGACTAAAAGAGATACGCAGTATTTT

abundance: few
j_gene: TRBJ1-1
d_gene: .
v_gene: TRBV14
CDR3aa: CASSQRGSGMTEAFF
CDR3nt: TGTGCCAGCAGCCAGAGGGGGAGCGGGATGACTGAAGCTTTCTTT

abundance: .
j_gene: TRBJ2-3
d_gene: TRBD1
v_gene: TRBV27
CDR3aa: CASLQKGQLYPDTQYF
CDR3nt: TGTGCCAGCCTTCAAAAGGGACAGTTATACCCAGATACGCAGTATTTT

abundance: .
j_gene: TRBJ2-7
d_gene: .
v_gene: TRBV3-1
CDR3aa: CASSHFGGYEQYF
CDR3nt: TGTGCCAGCAGCCACTTTGGGGGCTACGAGCAGTACTTC

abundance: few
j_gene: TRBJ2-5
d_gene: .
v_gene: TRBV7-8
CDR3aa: CASSPHSLGETQYF
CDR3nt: TGTGCCAGCAGCCCACATAGTTTGGGCGAGACCCAGTACTTC

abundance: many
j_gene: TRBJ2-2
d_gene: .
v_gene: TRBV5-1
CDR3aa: CASSLEGQFTGELFF
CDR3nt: TGCGCCAGCAGCTTGGAAGGACAGTTTACCGGGGAGCTGTTTTTT

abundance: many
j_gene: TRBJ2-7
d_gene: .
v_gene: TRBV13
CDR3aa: CASSLQGYGTVYSYEQYF
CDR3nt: TGTGCCAGCAGCTTACAGGGATACGGGACTGTCTACTCCTACGAGCAGTACTTC

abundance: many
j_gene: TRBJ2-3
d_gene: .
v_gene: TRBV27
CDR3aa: CASSLRHPLDTQYF
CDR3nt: TGTGCCAGCAGTTTAAGACACCCTTTGGATACGCAGTATTTT

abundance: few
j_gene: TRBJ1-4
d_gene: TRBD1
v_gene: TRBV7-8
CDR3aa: CASSIDRGQEKLFF
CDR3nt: TGTGCCAGCAGCATAGACAGGGGGCAAGAAAAACTGTTTTTT

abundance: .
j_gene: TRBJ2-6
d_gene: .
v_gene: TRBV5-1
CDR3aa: CASSPSRAGANVLTF
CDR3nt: TGCGCCAGCAGCCCCTCTCGAGCTGGGGCCAACGTCCTGACTTTC

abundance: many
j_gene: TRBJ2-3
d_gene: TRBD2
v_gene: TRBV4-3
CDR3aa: CASSQDLGRGGSVADTQYF
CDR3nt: TGCGCCAGCAGCCAAGATCTCGGGCGGGGGGGCTCTGTCGCAGATACGCAGTATTTT

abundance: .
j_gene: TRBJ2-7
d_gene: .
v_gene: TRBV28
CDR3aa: CASSLGEGITSEQYF
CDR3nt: TGTGCCAGCAGTTTAGGTGAGGGGATTACCAGCGAGCAGTACTTC